Listed here are 27 T cell receptor beta chains from one sample, sequenced in a study of blood T cell repertoires in COVID-19. TCRdb's copy holds only in-frame clones and misses some; the assay was immunoSEQ multiplex PCR. The table includes 200,000 to 250,000 clones, nearly 90% detected once. Sequencing input: peripheral blood. The receptors were sampled from a woman under 30 who had recovered from COVID-19.

The chain recombines TRBV19 with TRBJ2-2; D may be TRBD1 (5 bases). Trimming removed 5 bases from V and 1 base from J, with 11 bases in between. From germline, CDR1 is LNHDA and CDR2 SQIVND (reference sequence). This CDR3 is 15 amino acids long. DNA for the CDR3: TGTGCCAGTAGTGTGTGGCAGGGGAACACCGGGGAGCTGTTTTTT. It specifies CASSVWQGNTGELFF. Full variable domain (remainder filled in from reference TRBV19 and TRBJ2-2): DGGITQSPKYLFRKEGQNVTLSCEQNLNHDAMYWYRQDPGQGLRLIYYSQIVNDFQKGDIAEGYSVSREKKESFPLTVTSAQKNPTAFYLCASSVWQGNTGELFFGEGSRLTVL.

The chain combines TRBV2 with TRBJ1-4; 7 nucleotides line up with TRBD1. CDR3 length: 11 amino acids. Germline CDR1 reads SNHLY; CDR2 reads FYNNEI. With 6 bases clipped from V and 13 bases from J, the junction kept 5 bases outside the gene matches. The CDR3 region is CASSATGVLFF. The CDR3, as DNA: TGTGCCAGCAGCGCAACAGGGGTACTGTTTTTT.

The V and J genes are TRBV18 and TRBJ1-2, with TRBD1 as a possible D gene (5 bases). The V end was cut by 1 base, the J end by 2 bases, with 11 bases between. This CDR3 spans 15 amino acids. The V gene's germline CDR1 is KGHSH and CDR2 LQKENI. CDR3 protein: CASSPRGEYNYGYTF. The CDR3, as DNA: TGTGCCAGCTCACCACGGGGGGAGTACAACTATGGCTACACCTTC.

The CDR3 DNA is TGCAGCGAGCAGGACAGTGCGAGCAATCAGCCCCAGCATTTT. Translation gives CSEQDSASNQPQHF. The J gene is TRBJ1-5, the V gene TRBV29-1, with D possibly being TRBD1 (6 bases). The V gene lost 7 bases and the J gene lost 1 base, with 14 bases spanning the gap. Germline CDR1 reads SQVTM; CDR2 reads ANQGSEA. The CDR3 length is 14 residues.

The chain employs TRBV19 and TRBJ1-1; 12 bases are shared with TRBD1. The V segment lost 4 bases and the J segment 0 bases; nucleotides outside the gene matches: 3. CDR1 is LNHDA and CDR2 is SQIVND in the germline V gene (reference sequence). There are 16 residues in the CDR3. CDR3 bases: TGTGCCAGTAGTAAAGGGACAGGGGGCCTGAACACTGAAGCTTTCTTT. The encoded protein is CASSKGTGGLNTEAFF.

This chain joins TRBV30 and TRBJ2-3; possibly TRBD1 for D (6 bases). The V end lost 2 bases, the J end lost 5 bases, and 20 bases lay between the germline ends. This CDR3 spans 16 amino acids. CDR1 is GTSNPN, CDR2 SVGIG, per germline (reference sequence). In DNA, the CDR3 is TGTGCCTGGAGTTCTCCGGGACACCCGGCGGGAGATACGCAGTATTTT. Translating gives CAWSSPGHPAGDTQYF.

This sequence joins TRBV24-1 and TRBJ2-1; D remains ambiguous. V was shortened by 4 bases and J by 4 bases, with 7 bases between the two germline ends. Germline V gene lookup returns CDR1 KGHDR and CDR2 SFDVKD. The CDR3 spans 13 residues. CDR3 in amino acids: CATSESLYNEQFF. The CDR3 nucleotides read TGTGCCACCAGTGAATCTTTATACAATGAGCAGTTCTTC.

The chain links TRBV5-6 to TRBJ2-7, with 9 nucleotides matching TRBD1. Germline V lookup: CDR1 SGHDT, CDR2 YYEEEE. V lost 3 bases to trimming and J lost 6 bases; unmatched junction nucleotides: 4. This CDR3 has 13 amino acids. As DNA, the CDR3 is TGTGCCAGCAGCTGGGACAGGGCTCGCGAGCAGTACTTC. It yields the protein CASSWDRAREQYF.

The chain recombines TRBV28 with TRBJ2-7, with D possibly matching TRBD2 (5 bases). Trimming cost V 8 bases and J 4 bases, with 12 bases left between them. Germline V lookup: CDR1 MDHEN, CDR2 SYDVKM. This CDR3 has 12 residues. CDR3 residues: CASGPGSYEQYF. For the CDR3, the DNA is TGTGCCAGCGGACCGGGATCTTACGAGCAGTACTTC.

This clone was observed a single time. This chain links TRBV7-6 with TRBJ2-2; 13 bases match TRBD2. In germline, CDR1 is SGHVS, CDR2 FNYEAQ. This CDR3 contains 17 residues. The trim removed 5 bases at V and 7 bases at J, leaving 10 bases unmatched. The CDR3 nucleotides are TGTGCCAGCAGCCCTGGACTAGCGGGAGCCTTGGTCGGGGAGCTGTTTTTT. It encodes CASSPGLAGALVGELFF.

This chain connects TRBV11-2 to TRBJ2-4; no clear D gene. V lost 4 bases and J 8 bases, leaving 15 bases between the germline ends. Germline V CDR1 and CDR2: SGHAT, FQNNGV. The CDR3 extends over 14 amino acids. The DNA of the CDR3 is TGTGCCAGCAGCTCCCCCGGGTTGAGAGACATTCAGTACTTC. Encoded protein: CASSSPGLRDIQYF.

This clone has just one count. The chain employs TRBV27 and TRBJ2-7, with no clear D. Germline V gives CDR1 MNHEY, CDR2 SMNVEV (reference sequence). The CDR3 runs 16 residues. Trimming took off 2 bases at V and 3 bases at J, with 17 bases between the two ends. CDR3 nucleotides: TGTGCCAGCAGTTTAAACCCGGGTCGCGCCAACTACGAGCAGTACTTC. It encodes CASSLNPGRANYEQYF.

This rearrangement joins TRBV30 to TRBJ2-7, with 7 bases lining up with TRBD1. Trimming cost V 8 bases and J 5 bases; bases outside gene matches: 6. The V gene's germline CDR1 is GTSNPN and CDR2 SVGIG (reference sequence). The CDR3 contains 11 residues. The CDR3: CARQQGNEQYF. The CDR3 region has the DNA TGTGCCAGACAACAGGGGAACGAGCAGTACTTC.

This sequence joins TRBV11-2 and TRBJ2-4, with TRBD2 as a possible D gene (6 bases). Germline CDR1 SGHAT, CDR2 FQNNGV. V was trimmed by 1 base and J by 7 bases, leaving 14 bases between them. The CDR3 totals 15 residues. The CDR3 nucleotides are TGTGCCAGCAGCTTAGCGGGAGTGCTAGGGAACATTCAGTACTTC. It is translated as CASSLAGVLGNIQYF. Variable domain in full (rest from reference TRBV11-2 and TRBJ2-4): EAGVAQSPRYKIIEKRQSVAFWCNPISGHATLYWYQQILGQGPKLLIQFQNNGVVDDSQLPKDRFSAERLKGVDSTLKIQPAKLEDSAVYLCASSLAGVLGNIQYFGAGTRLSVL.

The chain has TRBV30 and TRBJ2-2, with D possibly TRBD1 on 5 matching bases. The CDR3 extends over 14 amino acids. The germline CDR1 and CDR2 sequences are GTSNPN and SVGIG (reference sequence). Between the trimmed V and J ends, which lost 1 base and 1 base, there was a span of 7 bases. CDR3 in DNA: TGTGCCTGGAGTGAAGACAGGAACACCGGGGAGCTGTTTTTT. Its protein is CAWSEDRNTGELFF.

V usage is TRBV6-5 and J usage is TRBJ2-7; TRBD1 is a possible D gene (6 bases). The CDR3 covers 14 residues. V lost 6 bases, J lost 1 base, and 13 bases lay in between. Germline lookup yields CDR1 MNHEY and CDR2 SVGAGI. CDR3 DNA: TGTGCCAGCAGCCCCGGGACAACTTCCTACGAGCAGTACTTC. The encoded protein is CASSPGTTSYEQYF.

The chain has TRBV2 and TRBJ1-1; tentatively, D is TRBD1 (5 bases). CDR3 length: 14 amino acids. V lost 4 bases and J lost 4, with 13 bases in between. Germline V gene lookup returns CDR1 SNHLY and CDR2 FYNNEI. CDR3 DNA sequence: TGTGCCAGCAGTGTGGGGCGGATTGGCACTGAAGCTTTCTTT. This gives the protein CASSVGRIGTEAFF.

This clone has a handful of counts. The V gene is TRBV7-6, the J gene TRBJ2-1; 9 bases are a match to TRBD2. Germline CDR1 is SGHVS and CDR2 is FNYEAQ. J was trimmed by 5 bases and V by 1 base; bases with no gene match: 15. This CDR3 comprises 19 residues. CDR3 sequence reads: CASSLGPSLLAGKNNEQFF. The DNA for the CDR3 is TGTGCCAGCAGCTTAGGCCCCTCCTTGCTAGCGGGGAAGAACAATGAGCAGTTCTTC.

The rearrangement joins TRBV11-2 to TRBJ2-7, with 8 bases that match TRBD1. V was pared by 1 base and J by 2 bases, with 1 base of the junction left unmatched. Germline V gives CDR1 SGHAT, CDR2 FQNNGV. The CDR3 runs 14 residues. This chain's CDR3 is CASSLGDRTYEQYF. The CDR3 DNA reads as TGTGCCAGCAGCTTAGGGGACAGGACCTACGAGCAGTACTTC.

The rearrangement links TRBV10-3 to TRBJ1-2; possibly TRBD1 for D (6 bases). The germline V and J ends were trimmed by 5 bases and 4 bases, with 14 bases remaining between them. The CDR3 has 14 amino acids. Germline V gives CDR1 ENHRY, CDR2 SYGVKD. CDR3 bases: TGTGCCATCAGTCCCTCTGGGGGCGGCTATGGCTACACCTTC. It yields the protein CAISPSGGGYGYTF.

In this sample, this clone turned up a few times. A much larger clone differs by one base, so this may be a read error. The CDR3 coding sequence is TGTGCCAGCAGTTACTCGAGCACCGGGGAGCTGTTTTTT. Protein: CASSYSSTGELFF. The rearrangement joins TRBV6-5 to TRBJ2-2; D is unresolved. V gave up 0 bases and J gave up 4 bases, with 3 bases separating them. This CDR3 has 13 amino acids. Germline V gene lookup returns CDR1 MNHEY and CDR2 SVGAGI.

The chain uses TRBV5-4 and TRBJ1-1; D unresolved. Germline V gene lookup returns CDR1 SGHNT and CDR2 YYREEE (reference sequence). The V end was cut by 0 bases, the J end by 1 base, with 7 bases between. This CDR3 has 14 residues. CDR3 in amino acids: CASSLDGKNTEAFF. The CDR3, as DNA: TGTGCCAGCAGCTTGGACGGGAAGAACACTGAAGCTTTCTTT. Looking up the rest from reference TRBV5-4 and TRBJ1-1 gives the full variable domain: ETGVTQSPTHLIKTRGQQVTLRCSSQSGHNTVSWYQQALGQGPQFIFQYYREEENGRGNFPPRFSGLQFPNYSSELNVNALELDDSALYLCASSLDGKNTEAFFGQGTRLTVV.

V gene TRBV7-2 combines with J gene TRBJ1-2; the D gene is possibly TRBD1 (6 bases). The germline CDR1 and CDR2 sequences are SGHTA and FQGNSA. The CDR3 consists of 14 residues. The germline V and J ends were trimmed by 9 bases and 8 bases, with 22 bases remaining between them. DNA of the CDR3: TGTGCCAGTCAAACGCAGCAGGGGAGAGGGGGCTACACCTTC. Protein product: CASQTQQGRGGYTF.

V and J are TRBV12-5 and TRBJ1-5, with 11 bases lining up with TRBD1. This CDR3 has 16 residues. Germline V gives CDR1 LGHNT, CDR2 FRNRAP. The ends lost 0 bases at V and 7 bases at J; junction bases unmatched: 5. The DNA of the CDR3 is TGTGCTAGTGGTTTGGTCCGGACAGGGGGCGGACAGCCCCAGCATTTT. Translating it yields CASGLVRTGGGQPQHF.

This chain uses TRBV19 with TRBJ1-5; weak D call: TRBD1 (5 bases). Deletions cut 7 bases from V and 7 bases from J, with 20 bases between. The CDR3 is 15 residues long. Per the germline V gene, CDR1 is LNHDA and CDR2 is SQIVND (reference sequence). The CDR3 here is CASTAFWGEGQPQHF. As DNA, the CDR3 is TGTGCCAGTACCGCCTTTTGGGGGGAAGGACAGCCCCAGCATTTT.

The chain has TRBV30 and TRBJ2-3; 10 nucleotides align to TRBD1. The ends lost 8 bases at V and 5 bases at J; junction bases unmatched: 7. The CDR3 covers 13 residues. In germline, CDR1 is GTSNPN, CDR2 SVGIG (reference sequence). The CDR3 protein is CAGDRGQGDTQYF. CDR3 nucleotides: TGTGCCGGAGACAGGGGGCAGGGAGATACGCAGTATTTT.

The chain couples TRBV30 to TRBJ2-2; tentatively, D is TRBD1 (6 bases). CDR3 length: 15 residues. The V end lost 1 base, the J end lost 3 bases, and 12 bases lay between the germline ends. From germline, CDR1 is GTSNPN and CDR2 SVGIG (reference sequence). The CDR3 loop reads CAWSERGWYTGELFF. CDR3 bases: TGTGCCTGGAGTGAGAGGGGGTGGTACACCGGGGAGCTGTTTTTT.